This section outlines one T cell receptor (beta chain) sequence together with its context. V lost 2 bases, J lost 4 bases, and 14 bases lay in between. Germline CDR1 reads LGHNA; CDR2 reads YNFKEQ. The length of the CDR3 is 15 residues. TCRdb's table, derived via immunoSEQ multiplex PCR, lists solely in-frame clones and lacks some. The repertoire holds 250,000 to 350,000 clones, with roughly 87% as singletons. The sample comes from a study of blood T cell repertoires in COVID-19. The chain uses TRBV4-2 and TRBJ1-2; D gene uncertain. Sequencing was carried out using peripheral blood. The receptor was isolated from a woman in her 50s who had recovered from COVID-19. CDR3 DNA sequence: TGTGCCAGCAGCCAAAACGGGCGGGAATTCTATGGCTACACCTTC. Its protein product is CASSQNGREFYGYTF.